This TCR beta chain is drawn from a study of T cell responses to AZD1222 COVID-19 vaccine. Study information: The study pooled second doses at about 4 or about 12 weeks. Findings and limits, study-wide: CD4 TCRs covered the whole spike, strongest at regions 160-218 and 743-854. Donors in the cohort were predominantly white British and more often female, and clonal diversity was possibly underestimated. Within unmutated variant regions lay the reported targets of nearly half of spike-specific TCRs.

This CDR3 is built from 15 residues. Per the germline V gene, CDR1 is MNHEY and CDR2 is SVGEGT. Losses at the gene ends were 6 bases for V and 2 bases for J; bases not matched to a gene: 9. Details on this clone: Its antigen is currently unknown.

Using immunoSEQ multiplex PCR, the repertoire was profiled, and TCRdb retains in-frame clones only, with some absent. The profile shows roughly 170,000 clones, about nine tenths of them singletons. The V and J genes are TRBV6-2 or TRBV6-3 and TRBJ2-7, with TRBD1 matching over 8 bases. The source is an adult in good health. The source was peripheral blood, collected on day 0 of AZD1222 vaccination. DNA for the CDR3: TGTGCCAGCAGCCTAATGACAGGGGCGGCCTACGAGCAGTACTTC. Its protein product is CASSLMTGAAYEQYF.